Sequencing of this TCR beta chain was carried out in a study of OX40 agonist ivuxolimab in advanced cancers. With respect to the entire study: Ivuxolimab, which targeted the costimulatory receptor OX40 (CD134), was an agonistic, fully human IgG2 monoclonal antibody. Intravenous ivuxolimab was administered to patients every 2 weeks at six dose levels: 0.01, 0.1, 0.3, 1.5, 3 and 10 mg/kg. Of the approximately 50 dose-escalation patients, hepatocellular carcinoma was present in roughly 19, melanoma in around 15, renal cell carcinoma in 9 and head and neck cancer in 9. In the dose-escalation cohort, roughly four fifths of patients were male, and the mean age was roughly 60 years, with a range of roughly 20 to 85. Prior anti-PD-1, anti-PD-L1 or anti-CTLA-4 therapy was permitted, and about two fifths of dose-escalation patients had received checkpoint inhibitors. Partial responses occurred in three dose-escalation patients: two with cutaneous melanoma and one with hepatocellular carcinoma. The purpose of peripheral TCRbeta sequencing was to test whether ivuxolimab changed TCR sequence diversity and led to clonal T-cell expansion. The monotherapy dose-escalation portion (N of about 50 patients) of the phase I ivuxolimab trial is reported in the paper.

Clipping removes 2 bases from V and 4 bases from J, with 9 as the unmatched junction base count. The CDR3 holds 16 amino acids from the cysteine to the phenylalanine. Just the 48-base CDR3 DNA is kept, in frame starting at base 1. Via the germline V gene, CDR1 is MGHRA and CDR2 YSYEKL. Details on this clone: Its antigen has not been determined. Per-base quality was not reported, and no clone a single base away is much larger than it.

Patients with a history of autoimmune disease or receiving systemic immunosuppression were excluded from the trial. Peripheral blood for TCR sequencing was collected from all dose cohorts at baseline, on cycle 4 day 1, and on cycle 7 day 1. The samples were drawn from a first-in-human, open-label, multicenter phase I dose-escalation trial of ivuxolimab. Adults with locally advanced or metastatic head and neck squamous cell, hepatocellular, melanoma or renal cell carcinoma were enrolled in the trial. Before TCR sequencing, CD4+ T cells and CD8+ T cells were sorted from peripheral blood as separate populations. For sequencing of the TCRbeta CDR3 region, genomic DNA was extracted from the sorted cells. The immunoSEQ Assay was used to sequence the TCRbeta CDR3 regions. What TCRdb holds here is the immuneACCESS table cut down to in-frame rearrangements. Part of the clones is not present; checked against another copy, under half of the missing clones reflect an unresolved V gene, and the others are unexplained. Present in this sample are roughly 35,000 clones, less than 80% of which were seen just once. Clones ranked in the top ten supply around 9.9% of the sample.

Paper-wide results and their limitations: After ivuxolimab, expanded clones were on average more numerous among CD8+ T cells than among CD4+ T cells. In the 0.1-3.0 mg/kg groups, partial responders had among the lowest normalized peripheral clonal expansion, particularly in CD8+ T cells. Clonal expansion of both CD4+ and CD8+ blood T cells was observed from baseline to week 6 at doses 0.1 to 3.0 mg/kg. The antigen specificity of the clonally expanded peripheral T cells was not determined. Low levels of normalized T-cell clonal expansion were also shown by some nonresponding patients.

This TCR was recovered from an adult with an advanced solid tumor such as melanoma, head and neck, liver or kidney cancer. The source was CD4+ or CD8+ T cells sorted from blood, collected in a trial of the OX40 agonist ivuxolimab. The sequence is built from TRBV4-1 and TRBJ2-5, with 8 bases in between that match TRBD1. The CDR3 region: CASSQLFQGARETQYF. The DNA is TGCGCCAGCAGCCAATTGTTCCAGGGGGCGCGAGAGACCCAGTACTTC.